This T cell receptor beta chain emerged from a study of cytomegalovirus exposure and HLA in healthy donors. Regarding the study as a whole: Segments of the TCR beta V type were, in most cases, productive about 90% or about 30% of the time in an earlier analysis. In a later analysis, V- and J-gene trimming of beta chains associated with a DCLRE1C missense variant, replicated independently. A further, later analysis showed that HLA-associated TCR beta chains (compared with equally common others) were more clonally expanded.

The PCR contained 60 Vbeta and 13 Jbeta primers. Only in-frame clones appear in the TCRdb table, and some are missing; sequencing was by immunoSEQ multiplex PCR. The repertoire holds around 140,000 clones, approximately 87% seen once, with 1.5% to 1.7% in the top ten. For this clone: Antigen specificity is unknown.

CDR3 length: 15 amino acids. V lost 5 bases, J lost 1 base, and 12 bases lay in between. CDR1 is MNHNS, CDR2 SASEGT, per germline. The clonotype was recovered from a man between 40 and 49 years old in good health and CMV-seronegative. The rearrangement joins TRBV6-1 to TRBJ1-5, with D maybe TRBD1 (6 bases). Input material: PBMCs. The CDR3 DNA is TGTGCCAGCAGTCCGGACAGCAGAAGCAATCAGCCCCAGCATTTT. It encodes CASSPDSRSNQPQHF.